Below, 29 T cell receptor beta chains from the same sample are listed, as sequenced in a study of cytomegalovirus exposure and HLA in healthy donors. The primer mix had 60 Vbeta and 13 Jbeta primers. Clones were read by immunoSEQ multiplex PCR, and TCRdb kept only the in-frame ones, dropping some. The clone table shows about 150,000 clones, with the ten largest holding 1.5% to 2%. The sample consisted of PBMCs. All receptors derive from a woman aged 45-59 years in good health and CMV-seronegative.

The chain is built from TRBV18 and TRBJ2-7; D is undetermined. This CDR3 is 17 amino acids long. The V and J ends lost 6 bases and 0 bases respectively, with 21 bases between them. Germline CDR1 is KGHSH and CDR2 is LQKENI. CDR3 in amino acids: CASSLLSEPVSSYEQYF. The CDR3 DNA is TGTGCCAGCTCTCTACTTTCGGAGCCAGTTAGCTCCTACGAGCAGTACTTC.

This rearrangement joins TRBV5-3 to TRBJ2-1; possibly TRBD2 for D (5 bases). TRBV5-3 is reported as an ORF; its role is uncertain. V lost 1 base, J lost 10 bases, and 6 bases lay in between. This CDR3 contains 11 residues. The CDR3 DNA reads TGTGCCAGAAGCTTGAGCGGAGAGCAGTTCTTC. Its translation: CARSLSGEQFF.

The chain carries TRBV27 and TRBJ1-4; tentative D call: TRBD1 (6 bases). The CDR3 loop spans 14 amino acids. Trimming removed 3 bases from V and 8 bases from J, with 13 bases in between. The germline V gene encodes CDR1 MNHEY and CDR2 SMNVEV (reference sequence). The CDR3 DNA reads TGTGCCAGCAGTTTCCCAGGGGCTGGCGAAAAACTGTTTTTT. Translation: CASSFPGAGEKLFF.

The chain has TRBV5-1 and TRBJ2-2, with unresolved D. CDR3 length: 14 amino acids. The V end was cut by 2 bases, the J end by 4 bases, with 9 bases between. Per germline, CDR1 SGHRS and CDR2 YFSETQ. The CDR3 is CASSLQQTTGELFF. The DNA for the CDR3 is TGCGCCAGCAGCTTACAACAGACCACCGGGGAGCTGTTTTTT.

The gene calls are TRBV6-5 and TRBJ1-1; D is perhaps TRBD1 (6 bases). Per germline, CDR1 MNHEY and CDR2 SVGAGI. This CDR3 is 15 amino acids long. The V end was cut by 0 bases, the J end by 7 bases, with 15 bases between. The CDR3 nucleotides are TGTGCCAGCAGTTACTCCCCCGGGGGGCGCGGTGAAGCTTTCTTT. This sequence encodes CASSYSPGGRGEAFF.

V is TRBV5-1 and J is TRBJ1-2; 9 bases line up with TRBD1. Germline-derived CDR1 and CDR2 are SGHRS and YFSETQ. The V gene end was trimmed by 5 bases and the J gene end by 0 bases; junction bases not matched to a gene: 20. The CDR3 loop spans 20 amino acids. The CDR3 spells CASSLHNNRDRVLANYGYTF. The CDR3 DNA is TGCGCCAGCAGTTTGCATAACAACCGGGACAGGGTACTAGCTAACTATGGCTACACCTTC.

The chain joins TRBV9 to TRBJ2-7, with D tentatively TRBD1 (5 bases). CDR1 is SGDLS, CDR2 YYNGEE, per germline. This CDR3 is built from 15 residues. Trimming cost V 3 bases and J 0 bases, with 13 bases left between them. This CDR3 reads CASSEGYSSSYEQYF. The CDR3 DNA is TGTGCCAGCAGCGAGGGGTACTCGAGCTCCTACGAGCAGTACTTC.

The chain couples TRBV29-1 to TRBJ1-1, with D unclear. Trimming cost V 6 bases and J 5 bases, with 7 bases left between them. Germline V gene data show CDR1 as SQVTM and CDR2 as ANQGSEA. This CDR3 has 10 residues. The CDR3: CSVYETEAFF. The DNA of the CDR3 is TGCAGCGTCTACGAAACTGAAGCTTTCTTT.

The CDR3 is CASSLGRGYEQYF. In DNA, the CDR3 is TGTGCCAGCAGCTTAGGGCGGGGCTACGAGCAGTACTTC. The chain recombines TRBV7-2 with TRBJ2-7; tentatively, D is TRBD2 (6 bases). The germline gives CDR1 SGHTA, CDR2 FQGNSA. The CDR3 runs 13 residues. Trimming took off 1 base at V and 3 bases at J, with 7 bases between the two ends.

The gene calls are TRBV29-1 and TRBJ1-2; perhaps TRBD1 as D (5 bases). Germline values: CDR1 SQVTM, CDR2 ANQGSEA. V lost 4 bases to trimming and J lost 0 bases, with 21 bases between them. CDR3 length equals 17 residues. The CDR3 spells CSVGRYGGGSANYGYTF. The CDR3 nucleotides are TGCAGCGTTGGGCGGTATGGGGGGGGGTCTGCTAACTATGGCTACACCTTC.

The chain is built from TRBV28 and TRBJ2-6; 7 bases map to TRBD1. The germline CDR1 and CDR2 sequences are MDHEN and SYDVKM. The CDR3 is 16 amino acids. V dropped 6 bases and J dropped 1; count of bases not matched to a gene: 6. CDR3 sequence reads: CASREQGWSGANVLTF. For the CDR3, the DNA is TGTGCCAGCAGAGAACAGGGGTGGTCTGGGGCCAACGTCCTGACTTTC.

V and J are TRBV6-5 and TRBJ2-1; 7 bases align to TRBD2. V was clipped by 11 bases and J by 0 bases; unmatched bases: 10. Germline V CDR1 and CDR2: MNHEY, SVGAGI. This CDR3 is built from 15 residues. Written as DNA, the CDR3 is TGTGCCCTAAGACGTGGCGGGAGCTCCTACAATGAGCAGTTCTTC. Translating it yields CALRRGGSSYNEQFF.

This chain links TRBV19 with TRBJ2-1; TRBD1 aligns across 12 bases. Trimming cost V 5 bases and J 7 bases; bases outside gene matches: 12. This CDR3 has 17 residues. Germline V gene lookup returns CDR1 LNHDA and CDR2 SQIVND (reference sequence). This CDR3 reads CASSYDPGQGARNEQFF. The CDR3 DNA reads as TGTGCCAGTAGTTATGATCCGGGACAGGGGGCGAGAAATGAGCAGTTCTTC.

The chain links TRBV19 to TRBJ1-5; possible D gene TRBD1, 6 bases. CDR3 size: 15 residues. V lost 5 bases to trimming and J lost 2 bases, with 13 bases between them. Per the germline V gene, CDR1 is LNHDA and CDR2 is SQIVND (reference sequence). CDR3 sequence: CASSGQIPGNQPQHF. The DNA of the CDR3 is TGTGCCAGTAGTGGACAGATTCCGGGCAATCAGCCCCAGCATTTT.

This chain connects TRBV7-6 to TRBJ2-5; D perhaps matches TRBD2 (7 bases). Trimming left V 7 bases short and J 5 bases short, with 20 bases between. There are 15 residues in the CDR3. The germline V gene has CDR1 SGHVS and CDR2 FNYEAQ. The CDR3 DNA is TGTGCCAGCACTTTACACCCACAGGGAGGGGAGACCCAGTACTTC. It specifies CASTLHPQGGETQYF.

The chain uses TRBV5-1 and TRBJ2-3, with unresolved D. V shed 4 bases and J shed 3 bases, with 6 bases lying between them. Germline CDR1 reads SGHRS; CDR2 reads YFSETQ. The CDR3 loop spans 12 amino acids. Written as DNA, the CDR3 is TGCGCCAGCAGCGAGGCGACAGATACGCAGTATTTT. This encodes CASSEATDTQYF.

The chain carries TRBV19 and TRBJ2-1; D might be TRBD2 (5 bases). Germline CDR1 and CDR2: LNHDA and SQIVND (reference sequence). V dropped 3 bases and J dropped 7 bases, with 13 bases sitting between them. The CDR3 runs to 14 residues. CDR3 protein: CASSMLSTGNEQFF. As DNA, the CDR3 is TGTGCCAGTAGTATGCTCTCAACGGGGAATGAGCAGTTCTTC.

V usage is TRBV6-1 and J usage is TRBJ1-1, with 7 positions matching TRBD1. Losses at the gene ends were 7 bases for V and 7 bases for J; bases not matched to a gene: 12. The CDR3 has 14 residues. The germline V gene has CDR1 MNHNS and CDR2 SASEGT. In nucleotides, the CDR3 is TGTGCCAGCACCCCCGAAGGGGGCTGGGGTGAAGCTTTCTTT. Protein sequence: CASTPEGGWGEAFF.

The J gene is TRBJ2-1, the V gene TRBV6-5, with D unclear. V was clipped by 3 bases and J by 4 bases, with 13 bases between them. The CDR3 length is 15 residues. Germline values: CDR1 MNHEY, CDR2 SVGAGI. Here the CDR3 reads CASSYAGSSYNEQFF. The CDR3 nucleotides read TGTGCCAGCAGTTATGCAGGATCTTCATACAATGAGCAGTTCTTC.

The V call is TRBV7-9, the J call TRBJ2-7; possibly TRBD2 for D (6 bases). CDR1 is SEHNR and CDR2 is FQNEAQ in the germline V gene (reference sequence). The CDR3 consists of 17 residues. V lost 5 bases to trimming and J lost 7 bases, with 27 bases between them. CDR3 sequence reads: CASSNPQGGAAGEEQYF. The CDR3 region has the DNA TGTGCCAGCAGCAACCCTCAAGGAGGGGCCGCCGGGGAGGAGCAGTACTTC.

The chain is built from TRBV9 and TRBJ2-7; D is perhaps TRBD2 (6 bases). Trimming removed 0 bases from V and 0 bases from J, with 13 bases in between. CDR1 and CDR2 from the germline V gene are SGDLS and YYNGEE. CDR3 length: 16 residues. CDR3 nucleotide sequence: TGTGCCAGCAGCGTAGACGTAGGGAGGTCCTCCTACGAGCAGTACTTC. Translation gives CASSVDVGRSSYEQYF.

The chain employs TRBV6-1 and TRBJ1-1; D not certain. CDR3 length: 10 amino acids. The ends were cut back, 10 bases at V and 7 bases at J, with 10 bases in the middle. The germline gives CDR1 MNHNS, CDR2 SASEGT. DNA for the CDR3: TGTGCCACTAGCTTTATTGAAGCTTTCTTT. Its protein product is CATSFIEAFF.

V usage is TRBV5-1 and J usage is TRBJ2-1; 12 bases fit TRBD2. CDR1 is SGHRS and CDR2 is YFSETQ in the germline V gene. CDR3 length: 15 residues. The V and J ends lost 0 bases and 10 bases, in that order; junction bases with no gene match: 5. The CDR3 loop reads CASSLASGGGEEQFF. The CDR3 DNA reads as TGCGCCAGCAGCTTGGCTAGCGGGGGGGGAGAGGAGCAGTTCTTC.

V gene TRBV18 combines with J gene TRBJ1-4, with D unresolved. Trimming removed 5 bases from V and 7 bases from J, with 5 bases in between. The CDR3 length is 11 residues. From germline, CDR1 is KGHSH and CDR2 LQKENI. In nucleotides, the CDR3 is TGTGCCAGCTCAAGCCGTGAAAAACTGTTTTTT. Protein sequence: CASSSREKLFF.

The V call is TRBV5-1, the J call TRBJ2-7; TRBD1 aligns across 7 bases. Germline V gene lookup returns CDR1 SGHRS and CDR2 YFSETQ. The CDR3 covers 13 residues. Trimming at V came to 7 bases and at J to 4 bases, leaving 8 bases not matched to a gene. The CDR3 DNA reads as TGCGCCAGCGGGGACAGTCCGGGGTACGAGCAGTACTTC. Encoded protein: CASGDSPGYEQYF.

This chain uses TRBV6-6 with TRBJ2-4; 7 bases are shared with TRBD2. Losses at the gene ends were 4 bases for V and 6 bases for J; bases not matched to a gene: 12. The germline V gene encodes CDR1 MNHNY and CDR2 SVGAGI (reference sequence). The CDR3 is 16 amino acids. This CDR3 reads CASSSPSRGVPNIQYF. The CDR3 DNA reads as TGTGCCAGCAGTTCCCCGTCACGGGGGGTCCCAAACATTCAGTACTTC.

The CDR3 region has the DNA TGTGCCAGCAGTTTACCCTCCCGTCCCACTGAAGCTTTCTTT. This translates into CASSLPSRPTEAFF. The rearrangement links TRBV28 to TRBJ1-1; the D is unclear. Looked up from germline, CDR1 is MDHEN and CDR2 is SYDVKM. Trimming left V 2 bases short and J 4 bases short, with 11 bases between. The CDR3 length is 14 residues.

The rearrangement links TRBV2 to TRBJ2-5; 10 bases fit TRBD2. The CDR3 is 17 amino acids. CDR1 and CDR2 (germline): SNHLY, FYNNEI. The V segment lost 1 base and the J segment 1 base; nucleotides outside the gene matches: 6. The CDR3 DNA follows: TGTGCCAGCAGTGAAGGGTTAGCGGGGGGCCTCCAAGAGACCCAGTACTTC. As protein: CASSEGLAGGLQETQYF. Variable domain in full (rest from reference TRBV2 and TRBJ2-5): EPEVTQTPSHQVTQMGQEVILRCVPISNHLYFYWYRQILGQKVEFLVSFYNNEISEKSEIFDDQFSVERPDGSNFTLKIRSTKLEDSAMYFCASSEGLAGGLQETQYFGPGTRLLVL.

This chain uses TRBV27 with TRBJ1-2; D possibly corresponds to TRBD1 (6 bases). This CDR3 comprises 17 residues. V lost 2 bases to trimming and J lost 7 bases, with 23 bases between them. Germline-derived CDR1 and CDR2 are MNHEY and SMNVEV (reference sequence). CDR3 protein: CASSLARTPQGSSGYTF. The CDR3 bases are TGTGCCAGCAGTTTAGCCCGGACCCCACAGGGATCCTCTGGCTACACCTTC.